This is a list of T cell receptor beta chains from one sample in a study of blood T cell repertoires in COVID-19. Data came from immunoSEQ multiplex PCR; TCRdb stores just in-frame clones and leaves some out. The repertoire includes nearly 55,000 clones, more than 70% of them detected once, and about 12% sits in the top ten. Sequenced input: peripheral blood. These receptors originate from a man between 65 and 85 years old with active COVID-19. The CDR3 runs from the conserved cysteine through the conserved F or W. D genes are given only for firm matches. Some rows mark clone size as missing; the rest say once, few, many or name a class of expanded clone.

V gene	clone size	D gene	J gene	CDR3 DNA	CDR3 protein
TRBV5-1	NA	TRBD1	TRBJ1-6	TGCGCCAGCAGCTTGACAGGGGACTTCAATTCACCCCTCCACTTT	CASSLTGDFNSPLHF
TRBV9	once	NA	TRBJ1-2	TGTGCCAGCAGCGTAGGGGTCGGAGCTAACTATGGCTACACCTTC	CASSVGVGANYGYTF
TRBV29-1	NA	TRBD1	TRBJ2-5	TGCAGCGACAGGGGGCGCGACGGGGAGACCCAGTACTTC	CSDRGRDGETQYF
TRBV28	NA	NA	TRBJ2-1	TGTGCCAGCAGTTACGTTACAGGGTCTGGCACCTACAATGAGCAGTTCTTC	CASSYVTGSGTYNEQFF
TRBV5-1	NA	TRBD1	TRBJ2-7	TGCGCCAGCAGCCTACAGGGGGCGTCCTACGAGCAGTACTTC	CASSLQGASYEQYF
TRBV7-3	NA	NA	TRBJ1-1	TGTGCCAGCAGCTTAACGTGGGGCGGGGGAACTGAAGCTTTCTTT	CASSLTWGGGTEAFF
TRBV15	NA	TRBD1	TRBJ1-4	TGTGCCACCAGCACCCCCGGGACAGGGTGGGAAAAACTGTTTTTT	CATSTPGTGWEKLFF
TRBV14	NA	TRBD2	TRBJ2-1	TGTGCCAGCAGCCGACGTCGGGCGGGGGGGAATGAGCAGTTCTTC	CASSRRRAGGNEQFF
TRBV7-2	NA	NA	TRBJ1-1	TGTGCCAGCAGCTCACAACCCCTACAGACGAACACTGAAGCTTTCTTT	CASSSQPLQTNTEAFF
TRBV7-2	NA	TRBD1	TRBJ2-5	TGTGCCAGCAGCTGGGACAGGGGGGCAGAGACCCAGTACTTC	CASSWDRGAETQYF
TRBV7-2	NA	TRBD1	TRBJ1-1	TGTGCCAGCAGCTTAGAGCAGGGGGCAAATACTGAAGCTTTCTTT	CASSLEQGANTEAFF
TRBV4-3	NA	TRBD1	TRBJ1-1	TGCGCCAGCAGCCAAGAAGGGACAGCTAAGGGTAGGACTGAAGCTTTCTTT	CASSQEGTAKGRTEAFF
TRBV30	NA	TRBD1	TRBJ2-7	TGTGCCTGGAGTTATGGGACAGGTGTCCTCTCCTACGAGCAGTACTTC	CAWSYGTGVLSYEQYF
TRBV6-2/TRBV6-3	NA	NA	TRBJ1-5	TGTGCCAGCAGTTACGAAGGCACCCGACGGGGTCAGCCCCAGCATTTT	CASSYEGTRRGQPQHF
TRBV4-2	NA	TRBD1	TRBJ2-7	TGTGCCAGCAGCCGCACCGGGACAGGGCTTAACGAGCAGTACTTC	CASSRTGTGLNEQYF
TRBV7-3	few	NA	TRBJ2-2	TGTGCCAGCAGCTTGAGGGGGTCCACCGGGGAGCTGTTTTTT	CASSLRGSTGELFF
TRBV18	NA	NA	TRBJ1-2	TGTGCCAGCTCAACCTACGGAGGGGATGGCTACACCTTC	CASSTYGGDGYTF
TRBV9	NA	NA	TRBJ1-2	TGTGCCAGCAGCCTGAGAGGGGACATGCTTAACTATGGCTACACCTTC	CASSLRGDMLNYGYTF
TRBV3-1/TRBV3-2	NA	NA	TRBJ1-2	TGTGCCAGCAGCCAAGGGGGACTACACGGAGGCTACACCTTC	CASSQGGLHGGYTF
TRBV6-1	NA	NA	TRBJ2-4	TGTGCCAGCAGTGAGGGGAGGTCCAAAAACATTCAGTACTTC	CASSEGRSKNIQYF
TRBV11-2	NA	NA	TRBJ1-2	TGTGCCAGCAGCTCCTCTATGACCCACTACGGCTATGGCTACACCTTC	CASSSSMTHYGYGYTF
TRBV7-9	NA	TRBD1	TRBJ2-1	TGTGCCAGCAGCTACGGACAGGGGGCTATCTATGAGCAGTTCTTC	CASSYGQGAIYEQFF
TRBV3-1/TRBV3-2	few	NA	TRBJ1-5	TGTGCCAGCAGCTCAAGGCAGGGGAGTCAGCCCCAGCATTTT	CASSSRQGSQPQHF
TRBV19	NA	NA	TRBJ1-2	TGTGCCAGTAGCAGGGGCATGGAGGATGGCTACACCTTC	CASSRGMEDGYTF
TRBV19	once	NA	TRBJ1-1	TGTGCCAGTAGTATATTGGCCTCAGGGGACACTGAAGCTTTCTTT	CASSILASGDTEAFF
TRBV11-3	NA	TRBD2	TRBJ2-3	TGTGCCAGCAGCCACCAGCGGAGGACTAGCGGTAGCACAGATACGCAGTATTTT	CASSHQRRTSGSTDTQYF
TRBV5-4	NA	TRBD1	TRBJ1-1	TGTGCCAGCAGCTTGGCCGTGACAGGGTCGAACACTGAAGCTTTCTTT	CASSLAVTGSNTEAFF
TRBV9	once	TRBD2	TRBJ2-1	TGTGCCAGCAGCGTAGCGGGAGGGAACTTCAATGAGCAGTTCTTC	CASSVAGGNFNEQFF
TRBV6-6	NA	TRBD1	TRBJ1-2	TGTGCCAGCAGGACAGGGGGCCACTATGGCTACACCTTC	CASRTGGHYGYTF
TRBV5-1	NA	TRBD1	TRBJ1-3	TGCGCCAGCAGCCAGACAGGGGTTGGAAACACCATATATTTT	CASSQTGVGNTIYF
TRBV7-2	NA	NA	TRBJ1-5	TGTGCCAGCAGCCTAACAGGGTATTGGAGCAATCAGCCCCAGCATTTT	CASSLTGYWSNQPQHF
TRBV24-1	once	NA	TRBJ1-2	TGTGCCACCAGTGAAACCGCACCGGGACAAGCGAGTGGCGGTGGCTACACCTTC	CATSETAPGQASGGGYTF
TRBV2	NA	NA	TRBJ2-3	TGTGCCAGCAGTCGTACGGGAGAGGAAGATACGCAGTATTTT	CASSRTGEEDTQYF
TRBV15	NA	TRBD1	TRBJ1-4	TGTGCCACCAGCAGGGGGACAGCAACTAATGAAAAACTGTTTTTT	CATSRGTATNEKLFF
TRBV4-3	NA	TRBD1	TRBJ1-6	TGCGCCAGCAGCCAAGCGCCTCAGGGGGCCGTGAATTCACCCCTCCACTTT	CASSQAPQGAVNSPLHF
TRBV24-1	once	NA	TRBJ1-5	TGTGCCACCAGTACAGGGATTCAGCCCCAGCATTTT	CATSTGIQPQHF
TRBV2	NA	NA	TRBJ2-5	TGTGCCAGCAGTGAAGTGGAGCTGGAGACCCAGTACTTC	CASSEVELETQYF
TRBV24-1	once	NA	TRBJ2-2	TGTGCCACCAGTGATAGGGACACCTACACCGGGGAGCTGTTTTTT	CATSDRDTYTGELFF
TRBV7-2	NA	TRBD1	TRBJ2-7	TGTGCCAGCAGCTTAGGTGGGGGACAGGGGCACGAGCAGTACTTC	CASSLGGGQGHEQYF
TRBV5-4	NA	TRBD2	TRBJ2-3	TGTGCCAGCAGCTTGGCGCCGGGGGGAGATACGCAGTATTTT	CASSLAPGGDTQYF
TRBV6-5	few	NA	TRBJ2-7	TGTGCCAGCAGCGCCAGGGCAGGAGGAGGGTACGAGCAGTACTTC	CASSARAGGGYEQYF
TRBV9	once	NA	TRBJ1-3	TGTGCCAGCATGCGGGCAGCCTCTGGAAACACCATATATTTT	CASMRAASGNTIYF
TRBV5-6	NA	NA	TRBJ2-7	TGTGCCAGCAGCGGGGGGACAGAAGCGAGCTCCTACGAGCAGTACTTC	CASSGGTEASSYEQYF